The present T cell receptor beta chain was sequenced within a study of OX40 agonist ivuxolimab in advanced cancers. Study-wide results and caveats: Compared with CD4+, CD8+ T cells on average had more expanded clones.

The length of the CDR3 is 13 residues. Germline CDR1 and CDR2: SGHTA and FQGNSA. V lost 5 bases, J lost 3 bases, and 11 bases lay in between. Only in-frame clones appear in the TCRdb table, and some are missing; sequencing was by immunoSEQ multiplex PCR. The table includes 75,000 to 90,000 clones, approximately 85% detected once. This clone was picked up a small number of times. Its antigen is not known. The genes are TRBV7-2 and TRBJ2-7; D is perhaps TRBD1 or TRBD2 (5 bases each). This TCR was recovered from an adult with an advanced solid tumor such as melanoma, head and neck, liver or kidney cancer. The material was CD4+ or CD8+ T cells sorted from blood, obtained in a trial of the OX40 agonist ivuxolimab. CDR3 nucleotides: TGTGCCAGCAGCCCCGGGACGGACTACGAGCAGTACTTC. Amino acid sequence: CASSPGTDYEQYF.